This record covers a single TCR beta chain. Its specificity is unknown. Primers for the PCR totalled 60 Vbeta and 13 Jbeta. Study processing details: Some 11 million of the about 80 million unique TCR beta chains counted in a later analysis were shared. Assay: immunoSEQ multiplex PCR; the TCRdb copy retains only in-frame clones and omits some. V, J and clone size are taken as reported in that table, and D and trimming were inferred from the DNA itself. The sample contains some 150,000 clones, 75% to 80% of which appear only once. The sample belongs to a study of cytomegalovirus exposure and HLA in healthy donors. Germline CDR1 is MNHNY and CDR2 is SVGAGI (reference sequence). The CDR3 has 11 residues. Trimming took 8 bases from V and 4 from J, leaving 8 bases between them. General study findings and limits: A few CMV-associated chains were confirmed in vitro to be specific for CMV antigens. A previous analysis found most TCR beta V segments productive roughly 87% or roughly 30% of the time.

The sequencing input was PBMCs. This clonotype was obtained from a male donor in good health and CMV-seronegative. The V and J genes are TRBV6-6 and TRBJ1-1, with D unresolved. The CDR3 DNA sequence: TGTGCCAGCGGAGGATTCACTGAAGCTTTCTTT. Translation: CASGGFTEAFF.